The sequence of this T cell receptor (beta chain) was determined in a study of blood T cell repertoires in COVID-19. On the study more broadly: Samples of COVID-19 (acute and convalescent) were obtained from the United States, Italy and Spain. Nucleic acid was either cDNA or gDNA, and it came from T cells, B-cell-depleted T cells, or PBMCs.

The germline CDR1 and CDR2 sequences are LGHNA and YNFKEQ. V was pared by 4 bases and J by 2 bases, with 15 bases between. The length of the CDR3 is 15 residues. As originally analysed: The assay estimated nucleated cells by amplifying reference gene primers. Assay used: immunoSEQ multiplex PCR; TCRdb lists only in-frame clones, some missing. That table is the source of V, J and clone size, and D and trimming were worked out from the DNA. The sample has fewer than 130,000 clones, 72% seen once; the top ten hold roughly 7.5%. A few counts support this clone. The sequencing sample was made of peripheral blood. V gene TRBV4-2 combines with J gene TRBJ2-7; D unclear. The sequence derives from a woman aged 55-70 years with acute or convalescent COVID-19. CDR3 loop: CASSREAEKTYEQYF. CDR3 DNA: TGTGCCAGCAGCCGTGAGGCAGAAAAGACCTACGAGCAGTACTTC.